This T cell receptor (beta chain) originates from a study of T cell changes during pregnancy in multiple sclerosis. Some clones are missing from TCRdb's copy, which holds only in-frame ones; the method was immunoSEQ multiplex PCR. The sample contains tens of thousands of clones, over 85% of which appear only once. The V gene's germline CDR1 is LNHDA and CDR2 SQIVND (reference sequence). Trimming took off 3 bases at V and 3 bases at J, with 11 bases between the two ends. The CDR3 extends over 14 amino acids. This sample comprised CD4+ T cells from peripheral blood mononuclear cells, obtained before pregnancy. The sequence was obtained from a female donor with multiple sclerosis, enrolled in a pregnancy study. The rearrangement links TRBV19 to TRBJ1-2; no definite D call. The CDR3 nucleotides read TGTGCCAGTAGTATCGTCAGCGGGGACTATGGCTACACCTTC. Protein: CASSIVSGDYGYTF. Supplemented by reference TRBV19 and TRBJ1-2, the full variable domain reads DGGITQSPKYLFRKEGQNVTLSCEQNLNHDAMYWYRQDPGQGLRLIYYSQIVNDFQKGDIAEGYSVSREKKESFPLTVTSAQKNPTAFYLCASSIVSGDYGYTFGSGTRLTVV.